The clone carrying this T cell receptor beta chain showed up just a few times. Its antigen is not known. The read falls 3 residues short of the CDR3 end, and the missing part is taken from the germline J gene. Diagnosis required reduced IgG, IgA and/or IgM with specific antibody deficiency. Donors gave 5 to 8 ml heparinized peripheral whole blood. CVID and control samples used equivalent genomic DNA input. Assay: immunoSEQ multiplex PCR; the TCRdb copy retains only in-frame clones and omits some. Altogether approximately 20,000 clones were found in the sample, and no singletons occur. This record belongs to a study of T cell clonality in common variable immunodeficiency. Study results and limitations: Common variable immunodeficiency TCR beta sequences reportedly had fewer deletions and N-nucleotide insertions.

Looked up from germline, CDR1 is WSHSY and CDR2 is SAAADI. CDR3 length equals 14 residues. The ends lost 7 bases at V and 1 base at J; junction bases unmatched: 3. The clonotype originates from a human donor with common variable immunodeficiency. The rearrangement uses TRBV10-2 and TRBJ2-2; 7 bases agree with TRBD1. Material for sequencing was peripheral blood mononuclear cells. The CDR3 bases that were read are TGCGCCAGCACCCCAGGGGGGAACACCGGGGAG. This sequence encodes CASTPGGNTGE. The whole CDR3 sequence is CASTPGGNTGELFF.